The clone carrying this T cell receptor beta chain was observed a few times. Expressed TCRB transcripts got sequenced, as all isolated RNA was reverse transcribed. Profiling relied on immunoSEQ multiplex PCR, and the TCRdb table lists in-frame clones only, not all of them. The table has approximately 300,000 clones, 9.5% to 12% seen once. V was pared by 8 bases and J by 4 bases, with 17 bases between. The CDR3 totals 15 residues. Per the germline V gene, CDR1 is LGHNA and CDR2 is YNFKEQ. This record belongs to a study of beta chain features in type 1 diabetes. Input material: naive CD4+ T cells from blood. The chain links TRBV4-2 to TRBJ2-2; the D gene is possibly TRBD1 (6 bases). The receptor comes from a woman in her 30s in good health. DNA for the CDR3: TGTGCCAGCGCAGGAGGCAGGGGATCCACCGGGGAGCTGTTTTTT. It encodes CASAGGRGSTGELFF.